This entry concerns a single T cell receptor beta chain. These data are taken from a study of blood T cell repertoires in COVID-19. Original handling: Scientists estimated how many nucleated cells there were by amplifying reference gene primers. TCRdb keeps only in-frame clones here, not all; method: immunoSEQ multiplex PCR. V and J calls and clone size follow that table, whereas D and trimming were derived from the DNA. The sample lists approximately 200,000 clones; roughly 80% were seen once. Per the germline V gene, CDR1 is SGDLS and CDR2 is YYNGEE. The trim removed 0 bases at V and 4 bases at J, leaving 7 bases unmatched. CDR3 length: 16 amino acids. In Cohort 3, a recovered donor had either two negative PCRs, clearance, or symptom resolution.

The sample taken for sequencing was PBMCs or T cells enriched from blood (not recorded which). The chain recombines TRBV9 with TRBJ1-2; TRBD1 matches 9 bases. The sequence came from a man aged 35 to 55 who had recovered from COVID-19. The CDR3, as DNA: TGTGCCAGCAGCGTAGGTCGGACAGGGGAGGGCTATGGCTACACCTTC. It encodes CASSVGRTGEGYGYTF.